The rows below give T cell receptor beta chains drawn from one sample of a study of patients and donors after allogeneic stem cell transplantation. TCRdb itself ran the RT-PCR reads through MiXCR, one entry per CDR3 protein. The table records 400,000 to 500,000 distinct CDR3 sequences, roughly 17% of them present only once. The sequenced material came from blood, either unsorted or a sorted T cell fraction (not recorded which). These receptors were collected from a human donor who was either an allogeneic HSCT recipient or a stem cell or donor lymphocyte infusion donor (not recorded which). It is not recorded whose cells these are; they may come from a transplant donor. Both conserved end residues are part of each CDR3. The D gene is left open where the match is weak. For some rows the clone size is stated as once, few or many, or as a class when expanded; others skip it.

J	D	V	size	CDR3	DNA
TRBJ2-2	TRBD1	TRBV29-1	-	CSVEEDRNPWRTGELFF	TGCAGCGTTGAAGAGGACAGGAACCCCTGGAGAACCGGGGAGCTGTTTTTT
TRBJ1-1	-	TRBV11-2	-	CASSPRTSLNTEAFF	TGTGCCAGCAGTCCTAGGACAAGTTTGAACACTGAAGCTTTCTTT
TRBJ1-2	TRBD1	TRBV7-2	-	CASSSYRGSGGTF	TGTGCCAGCAGCTCATACAGGGGTTCAGGAGGGACCTTC
TRBJ2-4	TRBD2	TRBV20-1	few	CSARIAGDGLAKNIQYF	TGCAGTGCTAGAATAGCGGGGGATGGTCTAGCCAAAAACATTCAGTACTTC
TRBJ2-1	-	TRBV13	-	CASKEGSYNEQFF	TGTGCCAGCAAGGAGGGCTCCTACAATGAGCAGTTCTTC
TRBJ2-3	-	TRBV4-1	-	CASSYSSVWTDTQYF	TGCGCCAGCAGCTATAGCAGCGTATGGACAGATACGCAGTATTTT
TRBJ2-4	-	TRBV20-1	-	CSARAGKGAKNIQYF	TGCAGTGCTAGAGCGGGGAAAGGAGCCAAAAACATTCAGTACTTC
TRBJ2-1	-	TRBV7-9	-	CASSPRGCNEQFF	TGTGCCAGCAGCCCCAGGGGATGCAATGAGCAGTTCTTC
TRBJ2-5	-	TRBV24-1	many	CATGTAGLKTQYF	TGTGCCACCGGGACCGCGGGGTTGAAGACCCAGTACTTC
TRBJ1-2	-	TRBV7-9	-	CASSSNTGNYGYTF	TGTGCCAGCAGCTCGAATACAGGGAACTATGGCTACACCTTC
TRBJ2-3	TRBD2	TRBV7-7	-	CASSSTSGPLDTQYF	TGTGCTAGCAGCTCGACTAGCGGGCCCCTAGATACGCAGTATTTT
TRBJ2-5	-	TRBV14	-	CASSQDHRGTKQETQYF	TGTGCCAGCAGCCAAGATCATAGGGGGACAAAACAAGAGACCCAGTACTTC
TRBJ2-3	-	TRBV7-9	-	CASSSPAASRDTQYF	TGTGCCAGCAGCTCCCCAGCGGCCAGTCGGGATACGCAGTATTTT
TRBJ2-3	TRBD2	TRBV12-3/TRBV12-4	-	CASRATGTRSTDTQYF	TGTGCCAGCAGAGCAACCGGGACTAGAAGCACAGATACGCAGTATTTT
TRBJ1-4	TRBD1	TRBV13	few	CASSSAGTATNEKLFF	TGTGCCAGCAGCTCAGCCGGGACAGCAACTAATGAAAAACTGTTTTTT
TRBJ1-2	-	TRBV3-1	few	CASSLDSYYGYTF	TGTGCCAGCAGCCTCGACAGCTACTATGGCTACACCTTC
TRBJ2-2	-	TRBV11-2	-	CASSWVQMNTGELFF	TGTGCCAGCAGCTGGGTACAGATGAACACCGGGGAGCTGTTTTTT
TRBJ2-3	-	TRBV5-6	-	CASSLGSTSTDTQYF	TGTGCCAGCAGCTTGGGTTCAACTAGCACAGATACGCAGTATTTT
TRBJ1-4	-	TRBV5-5	-	CASSLASPGATNEKLFF	TGTGCCAGCAGCTTGGCATCCCCCGGAGCAACTAATGAAAAACTGTTTTTT
TRBJ2-3	-	TRBV3-1	-	CASSRDGPTDTQYF	TGTGCCAGCAGCCGGGACGGCCCCACAGATACGCAGTATTTT
TRBJ2-7	TRBD2	TRBV7-2	few	CASSWTSGSRSYEQYF	TGTGCCAGCAGCTGGACTAGCGGGAGCCGGTCCTACGAGCAGTACTTC
TRBJ2-3	-	TRBV20-1	few	CSARHSTDTQYF	TGCAGTGCTAGACACAGCACAGATACGCAGTATTTT
TRBJ2-7	TRBD2	TRBV7-9	once	CASSARGGGYEQYF	TGTGCCAGCAGCGCGCGGGGGGGCGGCTACGAGCAGTACTTC
TRBJ2-3	-	TRBV5-4	-	CATHWPGATTDTQYF	TGTGCCACCCATTGGCCGGGGGCCACCACAGATACGCAGTATTTT
TRBJ1-6	-	TRBV3-1	-	CASSPASLRGQGLHF	TGTGCCAGCAGCCCGGCTTCCTTACGAGGTCAGGGGCTCCACTTT
TRBJ2-2	-	TRBV10-3	-	CAISESRRGASRGELFF	TGTGCCATCAGTGAGTCGAGAAGGGGCGCTTCCCGCGGGGAGCTGTTTTTT
TRBJ2-1	-	TRBV6-1	-	CASSFTSHEQFF	TGTGCCAGCAGCTTTACTAGCCATGAGCAGTTCTTC
TRBJ1-2	TRBD1	TRBV20-1	-	CSAQDRGQSYTF	TGCAGTGCCCAAGACAGGGGGCAGAGCTACACCTTC
TRBJ1-6	-	TRBV7-8	-	CASSPREAVNSPLHF	TGTGCCAGCAGCCCGCGGGAGGCAGTCAATTCACCCCTCCACTTT
TRBJ2-5	-	TRBV5-1	many	CASSFPGSAETQYF	TGCGCCAGCAGCTTCCCAGGATCTGCTGAGACCCAGTACTTC
TRBJ2-1	-	TRBV29-1	few	CSVGNRANEQFF	TGCAGCGTTGGGAACAGGGCTAATGAGCAGTTCTTC
TRBJ2-3	-	TRBV19	-	CASSRPWDTDTQYF	TGTGCCAGTAGCCGACCTTGGGATACAGATACGCAGTATTTT
TRBJ1-5	-	TRBV27	few	CASKARGGNQPQHF	TGTGCCAGCAAAGCCAGGGGCGGCAATCAGCCCCAGCATTTT
TRBJ2-3	TRBD2	TRBV7-9	-	CAGNSGSRADTQYF	TGTGCCGGAAATAGCGGGAGCCGCGCAGATACGCAGTATTTT
TRBJ2-5	-	TRBV7-9	-	CASSLGTLETQYF	TGTGCCAGCAGCCTTGGGACTCTGGAGACCCAGTACTTC
TRBJ1-5	-	TRBV20-1	-	CSARWQGNQPQHF	TGCAGTGCCCGGTGGCAGGGGAATCAGCCCCAGCATTTT
TRBJ1-5	TRBD1	TRBV20-1	few	CSARQGVDQPQHF	TGCAGTGCTCGACAGGGGGTGGATCAGCCCCAGCATTTT
TRBJ2-1	TRBD2	TRBV7-9	many	CASSFTGTSGGANEQFF	TGTGCCAGCAGCTTCACCGGGACTAGCGGGGGGGCGAATGAGCAGTTCTTC
TRBJ1-3	-	TRBV11-2	few	CASSLDRQGVRNTIYF	TGTGCCAGCAGCTTAGATCGGCAGGGAGTGAGAAACACCATATATTTT
TRBJ2-3	TRBD1	TRBV18	few	CASSADRGTDTQYF	TGTGCCAGCTCAGCGGACAGGGGCACAGATACGCAGTATTTT
TRBJ2-3	TRBD2	TRBV20-1	-	CSARKAGADTQYF	TGCAGTGCTAGAAAAGCGGGAGCAGATACGCAGTATTTT
TRBJ2-2	-	TRBV29-1	many	CSVHGVNTGELFF	TGCAGCGTTCATGGGGTGAACACCGGGGAGCTGTTTTTT
TRBJ2-7	-	TRBV10-3	few	CAISVDLKSDEQYF	TGTGCCATCAGTGTGGATCTGAAATCGGACGAGCAGTACTTC
TRBJ2-3	TRBD2	TRBV4-2	many	CASSPTGFAGDADTQYF	TGTGCCAGCAGCCCGACGGGTTTTGCGGGAGACGCAGATACGCAGTATTTT
TRBJ2-7	TRBD1	TRBV27	few	CASSQGQGVPYEQYF	TGTGCCAGCAGTCAAGGACAGGGCGTCCCCTACGAGCAGTACTTC
TRBJ2-7	-	TRBV14	few	CASSQENRIYEQYF	TGTGCCAGCAGCCAAGAAAACAGAATCTACGAGCAGTACTTC